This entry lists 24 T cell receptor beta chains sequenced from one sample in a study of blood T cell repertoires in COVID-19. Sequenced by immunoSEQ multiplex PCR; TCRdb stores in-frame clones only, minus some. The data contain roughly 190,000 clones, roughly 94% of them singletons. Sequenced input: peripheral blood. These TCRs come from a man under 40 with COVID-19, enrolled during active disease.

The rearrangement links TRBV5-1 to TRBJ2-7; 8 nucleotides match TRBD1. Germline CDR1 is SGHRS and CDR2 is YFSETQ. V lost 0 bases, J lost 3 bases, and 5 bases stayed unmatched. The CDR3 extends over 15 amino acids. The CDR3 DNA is TGCGCCAGCAGCTTGGTGGGACAGGACGTCTACGAGCAGTACTTC. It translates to CASSLVGQDVYEQYF. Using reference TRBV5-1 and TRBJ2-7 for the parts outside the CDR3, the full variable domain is KAGVTQTPRYLIKTRGQQVTLSCSPISGHRSVSWYQQTPGQGLQFLFEYFSETQRNKGNFPGRFSGRQFSNSRSEMNVSTLELGDSALYLCASSLVGQDVYEQYFGPGTRLTVT.

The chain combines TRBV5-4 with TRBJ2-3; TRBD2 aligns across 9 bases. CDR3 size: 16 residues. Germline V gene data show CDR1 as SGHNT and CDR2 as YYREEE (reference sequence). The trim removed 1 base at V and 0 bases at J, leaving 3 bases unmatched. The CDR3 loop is CASSLPSGASTDTQYF. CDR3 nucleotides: TGTGCCAGCAGCTTGCCTAGCGGGGCCAGCACAGATACGCAGTATTTT.

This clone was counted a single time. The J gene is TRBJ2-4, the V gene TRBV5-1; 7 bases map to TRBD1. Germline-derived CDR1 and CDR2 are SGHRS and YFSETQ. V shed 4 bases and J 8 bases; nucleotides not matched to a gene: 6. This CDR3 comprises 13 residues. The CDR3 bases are TGCGCCAGCAGCATTCAGGGGGAAGACATTCAGTACTTC. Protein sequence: CASSIQGEDIQYF.

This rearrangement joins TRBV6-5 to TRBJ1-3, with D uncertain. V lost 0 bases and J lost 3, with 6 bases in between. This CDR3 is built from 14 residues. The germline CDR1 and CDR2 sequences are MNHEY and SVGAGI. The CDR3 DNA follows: TGTGCCAGCAGTTACTCTACTTATGGAAACACCATATATTTT. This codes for CASSYSTYGNTIYF.

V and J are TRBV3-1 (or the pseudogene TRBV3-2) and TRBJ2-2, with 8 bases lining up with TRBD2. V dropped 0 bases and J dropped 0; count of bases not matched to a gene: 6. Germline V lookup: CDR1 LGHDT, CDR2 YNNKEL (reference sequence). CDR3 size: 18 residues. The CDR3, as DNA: TGTGCCAGCAGCCAAGAGGGCAGGGGACTAGCGAACACCGGGGAGCTGTTTTTT. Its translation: CASSQEGRGLANTGELFF.

The CDR3: CASSRAGTGATEAFF. DNA of the CDR3: TGTGCCAGCAGCCGAGCCGGGACAGGCGCCACTGAAGCTTTCTTT. The V gene is TRBV6-5, the J gene TRBJ1-1; 8 bases match TRBD1. CDR1 is MNHEY and CDR2 is SVGAGI in the germline V gene. The CDR3 extends over 15 amino acids. After removal of 6 bases from V and 4 bases from J, the junction contained 10 bases not matched to a gene.

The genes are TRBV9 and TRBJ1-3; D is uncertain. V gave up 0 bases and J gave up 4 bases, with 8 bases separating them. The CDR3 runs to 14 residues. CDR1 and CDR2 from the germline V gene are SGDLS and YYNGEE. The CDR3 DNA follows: TGTGCCAGCAGCGTAGGGTCCGAGGGAAACACCATATATTTT. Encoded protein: CASSVGSEGNTIYF.

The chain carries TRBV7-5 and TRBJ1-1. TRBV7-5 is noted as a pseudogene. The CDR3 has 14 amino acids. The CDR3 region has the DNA TGTGTCTCCAAAACGCGCCGCGAGAACACTGAAGCTTTCTTT. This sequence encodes CVSKTRRENTEAFF.

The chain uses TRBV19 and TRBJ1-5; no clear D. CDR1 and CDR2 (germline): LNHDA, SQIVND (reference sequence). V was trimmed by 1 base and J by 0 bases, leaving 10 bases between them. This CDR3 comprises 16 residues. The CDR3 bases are TGTGCCAGTAGTATAGTAGCACGTAATAGCAATCAGCCCCAGCATTTT. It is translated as CASSIVARNSNQPQHF.

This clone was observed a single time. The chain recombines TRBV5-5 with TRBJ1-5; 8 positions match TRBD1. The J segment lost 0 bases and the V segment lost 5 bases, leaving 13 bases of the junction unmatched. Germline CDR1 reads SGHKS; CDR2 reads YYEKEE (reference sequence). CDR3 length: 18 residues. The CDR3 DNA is TGTGCCAGCAGTCCAGACCGGGACAGGACTGATAGCAATCAGCCCCAGCATTTT. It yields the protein CASSPDRDRTDSNQPQHF. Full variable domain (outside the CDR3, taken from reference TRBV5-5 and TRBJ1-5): DAGVTQSPTHLIKTRGQQVTLRCSPISGHKSVSWYQQVLGQGPQFIFQYYEKEERGRGNFPDRFSARQFPNYSSELNVNALLLGDSALYLCASSPDRDRTDSNQPQHFGDGTRLSIL.

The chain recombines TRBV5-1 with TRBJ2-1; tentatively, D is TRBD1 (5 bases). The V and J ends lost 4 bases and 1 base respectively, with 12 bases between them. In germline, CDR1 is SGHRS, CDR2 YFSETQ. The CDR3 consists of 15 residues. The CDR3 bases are TGCGCCAGCAGCCCCATGGCAGGGTCCTACAATGAGCAGTTCTTC. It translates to CASSPMAGSYNEQFF.

The DNA of the CDR3 is TGTGCCAGCAGCAGCGGGGGGGCTGAAGAGACCCAGTACTTC. It codes for CASSSGGAEETQYF. This chain connects TRBV9 to TRBJ2-5; TRBD2 agrees at 10 bases. Trimming removed 4 bases from V and 3 bases from J; junction bases left unmatched: 3. This CDR3 has 14 amino acids. CDR1 and CDR2 (germline): SGDLS, YYNGEE.

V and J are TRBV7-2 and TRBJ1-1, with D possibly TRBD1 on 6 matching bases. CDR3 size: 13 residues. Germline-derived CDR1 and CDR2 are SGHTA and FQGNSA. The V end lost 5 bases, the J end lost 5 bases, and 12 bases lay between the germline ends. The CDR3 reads CASSTQGDTEAFF. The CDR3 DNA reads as TGTGCCAGCAGCACACAGGGTGATACTGAAGCTTTCTTT.

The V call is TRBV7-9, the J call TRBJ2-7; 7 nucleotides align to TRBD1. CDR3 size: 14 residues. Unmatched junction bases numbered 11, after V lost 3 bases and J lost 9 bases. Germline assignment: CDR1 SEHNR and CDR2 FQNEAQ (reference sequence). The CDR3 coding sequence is TGTGCCAGCAGCTTGGACAGGTGGTCCGACGGGCAGTACTTC. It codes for CASSLDRWSDGQYF.

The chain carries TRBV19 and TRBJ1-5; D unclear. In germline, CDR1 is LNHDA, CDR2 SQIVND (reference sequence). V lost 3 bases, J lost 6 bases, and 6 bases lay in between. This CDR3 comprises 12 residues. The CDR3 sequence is CASSISSQPQHF. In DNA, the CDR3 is TGTGCCAGTAGTATTTCGAGTCAGCCCCAGCATTTT.

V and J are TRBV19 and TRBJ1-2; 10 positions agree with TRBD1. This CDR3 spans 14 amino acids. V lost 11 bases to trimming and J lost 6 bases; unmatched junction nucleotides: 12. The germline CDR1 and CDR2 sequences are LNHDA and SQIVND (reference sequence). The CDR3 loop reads CASKEMDRGDGYTF. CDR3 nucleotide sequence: TGTGCCTCAAAGGAAATGGACAGGGGGGATGGCTACACCTTC. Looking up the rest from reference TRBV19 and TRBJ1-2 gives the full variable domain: DGGITQSPKYLFRKEGQNVTLSCEQNLNHDAMYWYRQDPGQGLRLIYYSQIVNDFQKGDIAEGYSVSREKKESFPLTVTSAQKNPTAFYLCASKEMDRGDGYTFGSGTRLTVV.

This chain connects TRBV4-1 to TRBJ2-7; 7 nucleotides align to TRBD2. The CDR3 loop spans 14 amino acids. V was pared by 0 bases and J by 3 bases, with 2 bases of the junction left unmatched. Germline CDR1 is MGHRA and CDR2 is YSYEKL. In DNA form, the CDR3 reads TGCGCCAGCAGCCAAGAGTGGACTAGCTACGAGCAGTACTTC. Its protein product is CASSQEWTSYEQYF.

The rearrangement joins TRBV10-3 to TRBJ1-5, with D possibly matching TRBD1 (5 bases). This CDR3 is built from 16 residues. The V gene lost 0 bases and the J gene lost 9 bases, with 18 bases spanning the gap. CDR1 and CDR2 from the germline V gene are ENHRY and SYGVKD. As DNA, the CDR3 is TGTGCCATCAGTGAGTCAGGGGCGACCTCCGGGAGGCCCCAGCATTTT. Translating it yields CAISESGATSGRPQHF.

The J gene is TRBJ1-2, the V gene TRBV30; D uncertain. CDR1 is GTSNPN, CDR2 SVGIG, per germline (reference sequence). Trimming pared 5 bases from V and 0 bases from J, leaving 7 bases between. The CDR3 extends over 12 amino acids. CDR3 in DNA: TGTGCCTGGGACGGGTCTAACTATGGCTACACCTTC. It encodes CAWDGSNYGYTF.

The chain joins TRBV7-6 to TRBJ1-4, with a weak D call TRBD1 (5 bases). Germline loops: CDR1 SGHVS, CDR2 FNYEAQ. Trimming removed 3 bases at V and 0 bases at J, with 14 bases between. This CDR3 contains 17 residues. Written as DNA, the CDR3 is TGTGCCAGCAGCTTGGTGGGGCAGGGCGCAACTAATGAAAAACTGTTTTTT. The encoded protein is CASSLVGQGATNEKLFF. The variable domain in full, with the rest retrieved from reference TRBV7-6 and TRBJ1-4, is GAGVSQSPRYKVTKRGQDVALRCDPISGHVSLYWYRQALGQGPEFLTYFNYEAQQDKSGLPNDRFSAERPEGSISTLTIQRTEQRDSAMYRCASSLVGQGATNEKLFFGSGTQLSVL.

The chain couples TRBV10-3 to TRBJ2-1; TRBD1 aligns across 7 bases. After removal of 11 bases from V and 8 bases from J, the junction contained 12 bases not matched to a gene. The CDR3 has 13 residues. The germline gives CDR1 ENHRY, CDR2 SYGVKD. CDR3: CAAGQGGWYEQFF. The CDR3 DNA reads TGTGCCGCAGGTCAAGGGGGCTGGTATGAGCAGTTCTTC.

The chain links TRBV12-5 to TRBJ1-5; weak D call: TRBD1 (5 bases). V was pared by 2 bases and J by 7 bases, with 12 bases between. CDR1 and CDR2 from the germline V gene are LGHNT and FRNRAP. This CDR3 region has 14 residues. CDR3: CASGLSQGWQPQHF. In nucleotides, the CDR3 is TGTGCTAGTGGTTTGAGCCAGGGATGGCAGCCCCAGCATTTT.

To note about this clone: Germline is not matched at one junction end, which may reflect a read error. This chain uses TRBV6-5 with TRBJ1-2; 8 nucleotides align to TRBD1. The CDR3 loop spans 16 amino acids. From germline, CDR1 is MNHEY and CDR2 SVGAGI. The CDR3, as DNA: TGTGCCAGCAGTAACTCTTTGGACAGGGTAGTGGATGGCTACACCTTC. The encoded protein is CASSNSLDRVVDGYTF.

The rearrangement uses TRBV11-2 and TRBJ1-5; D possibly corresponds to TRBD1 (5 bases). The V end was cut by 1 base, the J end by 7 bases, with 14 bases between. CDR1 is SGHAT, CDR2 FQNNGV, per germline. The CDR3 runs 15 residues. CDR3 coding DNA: TGTGCCAGCAGCTTAGCGGGGGGGTTTTACCAGCCCCAGCATTTT. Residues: CASSLAGGFYQPQHF.